This T cell receptor beta chain emerged from a study of T cells in localized non-small cell lung cancer. Study conclusions and caveats: Uninvolved adjacent lung had higher T cell clonality than tumor and all other tissues.

As regards this clone: The antigen is undetermined.

Germline V gives CDR1 MGHRA, CDR2 YSYEKL. V lost 0 bases and J 2 bases, leaving 8 bases between the germline ends. This CDR3 has 15 residues. TCRdb keeps only in-frame clones here, not all; method: immunoSEQ multiplex PCR. Of fewer than 40,000 clones listed, roughly 90% are singletons. The rearrangement uses TRBV4-1 and TRBJ1-5; D is unresolved. Sequences were derived from peripheral blood mononuclear cells, sampled before any cancer treatment. The source of this sequence is a man aged 40-75 years with stage III lung adenocarcinoma. The CDR3 is CASSQDPLGNQPQHF. CDR3 DNA sequence: TGCGCCAGCAGCCAAGATCCCTTAGGCAATCAGCCCCAGCATTTT.